This TCR beta chain was captured by sequencing in a study of PD-L1 blockade in urothelial cancer. The CDR3 covers 12 residues. Germline CDR1 and CDR2: MNHEY and SVGAGI. Trimming took 7 bases from V and 0 from J, leaving 6 bases between them. The protocol was immunoSEQ multiplex PCR, while the TCRdb copy is restricted to in-frame clones and leaves out a portion. The data contain about 110,000 clones, approximately 86% of them singletons. The gene calls are TRBV6-5 and TRBJ1-2; D is unresolved. The source of this sequence is a man between 50 and 59 years old with urothelial cancer. The sample consisted of PBMCs, taken around atezolizumab (anti-PD-L1) treatment. The CDR3 sequence: CASNSANYGYTF. The CDR3 nucleotides read TGTGCCAGCAACAGTGCTAACTATGGCTACACCTTC.